The 23 T cell receptor beta chains in this list originate from one sample, sequenced in a study of cytomegalovirus exposure and HLA in healthy donors. Libraries were prepared by immunoSEQ multiplex PCR; TCRdb keeps only in-frame clonotypes and omits some of them. The repertoire holds 200,000 or so clones, 84% seen once, with roughly 12% in the top ten. Sample: PBMCs. The origin of the receptors is a woman in her twenties or thirties in good health and CMV-seropositive.

This sequence joins TRBV29-1 and TRBJ2-5; TRBD1 is a possible D gene (6 bases). The germline gives CDR1 SQVTM, CDR2 ANQGSEA. CDR3 size: 15 residues. With 4 bases removed from V and 4 bases from J, the gap between germline ends came to 19 bases. The CDR3 nucleotides are TGCAGCGTTGGAGGGGACACAGGGATTACAGAGACCCAGTACTTC. Amino acid sequence: CSVGGDTGITETQYF.

The rearrangement uses TRBV5-4 and TRBJ2-7; 8 nucleotides agree with TRBD1. The CDR3 runs 14 residues. Looked up from germline, CDR1 is SGHNT and CDR2 is YYREEE (reference sequence). V trimming: 2 bases; J trimming: 4 bases; junction bases outside the gene matches: 5. CDR3 protein: CASSFEGQAYEQYF. CDR3 bases: TGTGCCAGCAGCTTTGAGGGACAGGCTTACGAGCAGTACTTC.

The genes are TRBV25-1 and TRBJ2-3; 13 bases agree with TRBD2. This CDR3 is 18 amino acids long. Germline CDR1 reads MGHDK; CDR2 reads SYGVNS. The V gene end was trimmed by 8 bases and the J gene end by 2 bases; junction bases not matched to a gene: 13. The CDR3 loop reads CASRGTSGTTSFTDTQYF. The CDR3 nucleotides are TGTGCCAGCCGTGGGACTAGCGGGACCACCTCCTTCACAGATACGCAGTATTTT.

The rearrangement joins TRBV6-5 to TRBJ1-2, with D tentatively TRBD1 (6 bases). This CDR3 region has 15 residues. Trimming took off 5 bases at V and 3 bases at J, with 16 bases between the two ends. Germline assignment: CDR1 MNHEY and CDR2 SVGAGI. Here the CDR3 reads CASSGASGEDYGYTF. CDR3 DNA: TGTGCCAGCAGTGGCGCCTCAGGGGAAGACTATGGCTACACCTTC.

This chain links TRBV28 with TRBJ2-7; TRBD1 is a possible D gene (6 bases). This CDR3 spans 11 amino acids. Trimming stripped 6 bases from V and 10 bases from J, with 13 bases between. Germline V CDR1 and CDR2: MDHEN, SYDVKM. The CDR3 protein is CASRIRDTQYF. The CDR3 DNA reads as TGTGCCAGCAGAATAAGGGACACCCAGTACTTC.

The rearrangement uses TRBV29-1 and TRBJ2-1, with D possibly TRBD2 on 6 matching bases. The CDR3 covers 16 residues. The germline CDR1 and CDR2 sequences are SQVTM and ANQGSEA. V shed 3 bases and J shed 0 bases, with 15 bases lying between them. The CDR3, as DNA: TGCAGCGTTGAGGGACTCCTAATCCGCTCCTACAATGAGCAGTTCTTC. Translated: CSVEGLLIRSYNEQFF.

The CDR3, as DNA: TGTGCCAGCAGTCCGGGTCTAGCGGAAATCGATACGCAGTATTTT. Its protein is CASSPGLAEIDTQYF. The rearrangement links TRBV2 to TRBJ2-3; 7 bases are shared with TRBD2. V shed 5 bases and J 6 bases; nucleotides not matched to a gene: 11. CDR3 size: 15 residues. CDR1 and CDR2 (germline): SNHLY, FYNNEI.

V and J are TRBV30 and TRBJ2-2; 11 bases fit TRBD2. This CDR3 comprises 15 residues. J lost 3 bases, V lost 3 bases, and 3 bases had no gene match. CDR1 is GTSNPN, CDR2 SVGIG, per germline (reference sequence). Here the CDR3 reads CAWRLAGVYTGELFF. In DNA form, the CDR3 reads TGTGCCTGGAGACTAGCGGGAGTATACACCGGGGAGCTGTTTTTT.

This chain links TRBV15 with TRBJ2-7; tentative D call: TRBD2 (6 bases). The CDR3 extends over 17 amino acids. CDR1 is LNHNV, CDR2 YYDKDF, per germline (reference sequence). The ends were cut back, 0 bases at V and 4 bases at J, with 19 bases in the middle. This CDR3 reads CATSREVAVRPTYEQYF. DNA of the CDR3: TGTGCCACCAGCAGAGAGGTAGCGGTCCGACCGACTTACGAGCAGTACTTC.

This clone has only a few counts. The chain employs TRBV7-6 and TRBJ2-5; 12 bases fit TRBD2. This CDR3 has 15 residues. V dropped 5 bases and J dropped 7; count of bases not matched to a gene: 8. Germline V gene data show CDR1 as SGHVS and CDR2 as FNYEAQ. CDR3 sequence: CASSPLAGGPTTQYF. The CDR3 DNA reads TGTGCCAGCAGCCCCCTAGCGGGAGGGCCAACGACCCAGTACTTC.

This chain connects TRBV27 to TRBJ2-1; TRBD2 might be the D (6 bases). Trimming shortened V by 6 bases and J by 4 bases, and 13 bases separated the two germline ends. This CDR3 comprises 14 residues. Per the germline V gene, CDR1 is MNHEY and CDR2 is SMNVEV (reference sequence). The CDR3 loop reads CASRRAGSYNEQFF. For the CDR3, the DNA is TGTGCCAGCAGAAGGGCGGGAAGTTACAATGAGCAGTTCTTC.

This clone turned up a few times. V gene TRBV7-2 combines with J gene TRBJ1-3; TRBD1 matches at 7 bases. The germline CDR1 and CDR2 sequences are SGHTA and FQGNSA. The CDR3 is made up of 16 amino acids. V was clipped by 5 bases and J by 0 bases; unmatched bases: 7. CDR3 nucleotides: TGTGCCAGCAGCCCCCTGGCAGGGGGCTCTGGAAACACCATATATTTT. It encodes CASSPLAGGSGNTIYF. Full variable domain (missing parts from reference TRBV7-2 and TRBJ1-3): GAGVSQSPSNKVTEKGKDVELRCDPISGHTALYWYRQSLGQGLEFLIYFQGNSAPDKSGLPSDRFSAERTGGSVSTLTIQRTQQEDSAVYLCASSPLAGGSGNTIYFGEGSWLTVV.

The chain uses TRBV5-1 and TRBJ1-1, with 7 nucleotides matching TRBD1. This CDR3 has 14 amino acids. Germline values: CDR1 SGHRS, CDR2 YFSETQ. The junction had 6 bases not matched to a gene; V was cut back by 4 bases and J by 3 bases. CDR3 in DNA: TGCGCCAGCAGCCGGGACAGTGCGGACACTGAAGCTTTCTTT. It yields the protein CASSRDSADTEAFF.

CDR3 nucleotides: TGTGCCAGCAGCTTGCGAAATGGACAGGGGAATGAGCAGTTCTTC. Encoded protein: CASSLRNGQGNEQFF. This sequence joins TRBV7-9 and TRBJ2-1; 9 bases line up with TRBD1. Germline trimming cut 3 bases from V and 7 bases from J; bases unmatched to any gene: 7. The CDR3 loop spans 15 amino acids. Germline CDR1 reads SEHNR; CDR2 reads FQNEAQ (reference sequence).

The chain couples TRBV2 to TRBJ2-7; D is uncertain. Germline-derived CDR1 and CDR2 are SNHLY and FYNNEI. The V end lost 3 bases, the J end lost 4 bases, and 10 bases lay between the germline ends. There are 13 residues in the CDR3. DNA of the CDR3: TGTGCCAGCAGTGAGGCTAGGCAGTACGAGCAGTACTTC. Its translation is CASSEARQYEQYF.

The chain uses TRBV9 and TRBJ2-7, with 8 positions matching TRBD1. Germline trimming cut 3 bases from V and 5 bases from J; bases unmatched to any gene: 10. This CDR3 is 15 amino acids long. Germline V gene sequence: CDR1 SGDLS, CDR2 YYNGEE. This CDR3 is CASSGIGQGGNEQYF. CDR3 sequence (DNA): TGTGCCAGCAGCGGAATAGGACAGGGAGGCAACGAGCAGTACTTC.

V and J are TRBV7-8 and TRBJ2-7; D gene ambiguous. The germline V and J ends were trimmed by 1 base and 3 bases, with 4 bases remaining between them. Germline loops: CDR1 SGHVS, CDR2 FQNEAQ. This CDR3 has 12 amino acids. CDR3 DNA sequence: TGTGCCAGCAGCTTAGTATTCTACGAGCAGTACTTC. Translated: CASSLVFYEQYF.

This chain uses TRBV6-1 with TRBJ1-1; D uncertain. Germline V gene data show CDR1 as MNHNS and CDR2 as SASEGT. Trimming took 4 bases from V and 4 from J, leaving 13 bases between them. The CDR3 length is 14 residues. The CDR3 spells CASSAGFRSTEAFF. In DNA, the CDR3 is TGTGCCAGCAGTGCAGGATTCCGGTCCACTGAAGCTTTCTTT.

CDR3 DNA: TGTGCCAGCAGCTTAGGCAGGGACAGGAATCAGCCCCAGCATTTT. This codes for CASSLGRDRNQPQHF. The chain uses TRBV11-2 and TRBJ1-5, with 8 bases lining up with TRBD1. Germline loops: CDR1 SGHAT, CDR2 FQNNGV. Trimming removed 1 base from V and 4 bases from J; junction bases left unmatched: 3. This CDR3 has 15 residues.

This clone was detected once. The rearrangement joins TRBV4-1 to TRBJ1-4, with a tentative D call TRBD1 (5 bases). Germline CDR1 is MGHRA and CDR2 is YSYEKL. Trimming shortened V by 5 bases and J by 6 bases, and 10 bases separated the two germline ends. The CDR3 totals 13 residues. The CDR3 sequence is CASSSGLDEKLFF. The CDR3, as DNA: TGCGCCAGCAGCTCAGGGTTGGATGAAAAACTGTTTTTT.

The CDR3, as DNA: TGTGCCAGCAGTTACGCGACAGGGGGCGAGTATGGCTACACCTTC. It encodes CASSYATGGEYGYTF. The chain couples TRBV6-6 to TRBJ1-2, with 10 bases identical to TRBD1. Per germline, CDR1 MNHNY and CDR2 SVGAGI (reference sequence). This CDR3 has 15 residues. The V and J ends lost 2 bases and 5 bases, in that order; junction bases with no gene match: 5.

This chain uses TRBV5-1 with TRBJ2-2; D not resolved. Trimming left V 0 bases short and J 0 bases short, with 6 bases between. The germline V gene has CDR1 SGHRS and CDR2 YFSETQ. This CDR3 is 15 amino acids long. CDR3 amino acids: CASSLELANTGELFF. Written as DNA, the CDR3 is TGCGCCAGCAGCTTGGAGCTCGCGAACACCGGGGAGCTGTTTTTT.

This clone was detected only a few times. J is TRBJ1-2 and V is TRBV12-5; no definite D call. V shed 5 bases and J shed 4 bases, with 14 bases lying between them. CDR1 is LGHNT and CDR2 is FRNRAP in the germline V gene. This CDR3 region has 14 residues. CDR3 DNA sequence: TGTGCTAGTGGTCACAGTTCCAATTCCTATGGCTACACCTTC. It specifies CASGHSSNSYGYTF. Filled out from reference TRBV12-5 and TRBJ1-2, the complete variable domain reads DARVTQTPRHKVTEMGQEVTMRCQPILGHNTVFWYRQTMMQGLELLAYFRNRAPLDDSGMPKDRFSAEMPDATLATLKIQPSEPRDSAVYFCASGHSSNSYGYTFGSGTRLTVV.